A selection of T cell receptor beta chains follows, all from one sample in a study of Graves' ophthalmopathy and Graves' hyperthyroidism. TCRdb redid the calling of the multiplex PCR reads with MiXCR, one entry per CDR3 protein. The table shows a few hundred thousand distinct CDR3 sequences, with 17% occurring only once. The sequenced sample consisted of peripheral blood. These receptors were taken from an adult woman with stable Graves' hyperthyroidism. The CDR3 runs from the conserved cysteine through the conserved F or W. The order of the fields is CDR3 length, J gene, V gene, D gene, clone size, CDR3 DNA, CDR3 protein. D genes are given only for firm matches. Only some rows state a clone size, as once, few, many or a class for expanded clones.

>12|TRBJ2-7|TRBV3-1|-|many
TGTGCCAGCAGCCTTCGTGTGGGCGAGCAGTACTTC
CASSLRVGEQYF
>13|TRBJ1-2|TRBV27|TRBD1|many
TGTGCCAGCAGTAAGGGACAGGGTCATGGCTACACCTTC
CASSKGQGHGYTF
>12|TRBJ2-5|TRBV27|TRBD2|many
TGTGCCATCTCGAATGGGGGGGGGACCCAGTACTTC
CAISNGGGTQYF
>15|TRBJ1-3|TRBV12-3/TRBV12-4|TRBD1|many
TGTGCCAGCAGTGAGACAGGGTACTCTGGAAACACCATATATTTT
CASSETGYSGNTIYF
>16|TRBJ2-7|TRBV20-1|TRBD2|many
TGCAGTGCCCGGACTAGCGGGAGGGCGTTAACCTACGAGCAGTACTTC
CSARTSGRALTYEQYF
>13|TRBJ1-1|TRBV6-4|-|many
TGTGCCAGCAGACAGACAGAACACACTGAAGCTTTCTTT
CASRQTEHTEAFF
>12|TRBJ2-7|TRBV28|TRBD2|-
TGTGCCAGCAACCCTAGCGGGTACGAGCAGTACTTC
CASNPSGYEQYF
>12|TRBJ1-1|TRBV7-9|-|many
TGTGCCAGCAGCTTAGCGTACACTGAAGCTTTCTTT
CASSLAYTEAFF
>15|TRBJ2-7|TRBV12-3/TRBV12-4|-|-
TGTGCCAGCAGTGGGCGACCGGAACGCCCCTACGAGCAGTACTTC
CASSGRPERPYEQYF
>13|TRBJ2-7|TRBV20-1|-|many
TGCAGTGCTAGAGCCCGGGACCTCTACGAGCAGTACTTC
CSARARDLYEQYF
>15|TRBJ1-5|TRBV28|-|many
TGTGCCAGCAGCCACAACAGGGAGAGGGCTCAGCCCCAGCATTTT
CASSHNRERAQPQHF
>13|TRBJ1-5|TRBV6-1|-|many
TGTGCCACCTCAACTTATAGCAATCAGCCCCAGCATTTT
CATSTYSNQPQHF
>17|TRBJ2-2|TRBV11-2|-|few
TGTGCCAGCAGCTTAGACCTGACAGGGACTTACACCGGGGAGCTGTTTTTT
CASSLDLTGTYTGELFF
>14|TRBJ1-5|TRBV27|-|many
TGTGCCAGCAGTTTATATGAAGGGGTTCAGCCCCAGCATTTT
CASSLYEGVQPQHF
>15|TRBJ2-2|TRBV2|TRBD1|many
TGTGCCAGCAGTCCGGACAGGCCGAACACCGGGGAGCTGTTTTTT
CASSPDRPNTGELFF
>13|TRBJ1-2|TRBV28|-|-
TGTGCCAGCAGCCTGAGGACAGTCGAGGGCTACACCTTC
CASSLRTVEGYTF
>14|TRBJ2-7|TRBV6-5|TRBD1|many
TGTGCCAGCAGTTACGGGACAGGGCCCTACGAGCAGTACTTC
CASSYGTGPYEQYF
>13|TRBJ1-2|TRBV29-1|TRBD1|many
TGCAGCGTTGAGGAACAGGGGATTCATGGCTACACCTTC
CSVEEQGIHGYTF
>15|TRBJ2-7|TRBV29-1|-|-
TGCAGCGTTAAAAAGACAGGAGGGCCAACCTACGAGCAGTACTTC
CSVKKTGGPTYEQYF
>14|TRBJ1-1|TRBV20-1|-|many
TGCAGTGCTAAGCCGTACACAAGAGGGACTGAAGCTTTCTTT
CSAKPYTRGTEAFF
>15|TRBJ2-7|TRBV13|TRBD1|once
TGTGCCAGCAGCTTAGGAGGGGACAGGCAAACCGAGCAGTACTTC
CASSLGGDRQTEQYF
>15|TRBJ2-7|TRBV11-1|TRBD1|many
TGTGCCAGCAGCTTTTCTTCAGGGGGCGGATACGAGCAGTACTTC
CASSFSSGGGYEQYF
>15|TRBJ2-7|TRBV11-2|TRBD2|-
TGTGCCAGCAGCTTAGATACTAGCGGGGCTAGGGGGCAGTACTTC
CASSLDTSGARGQYF
>13|TRBJ1-2|TRBV7-2|TRBD1|many
TGTGCCAGCAGCCCAGGGGGGGGGCGCGGCTACACCTTC
CASSPGGGRGYTF
>15|TRBJ2-1|TRBV29-1|TRBD2|-
TGCAGCGTTCTACCGGGACTAGCGGGTCACAATGAGCAGTTCTTC
CSVLPGLAGHNEQFF
>13|TRBJ1-1|TRBV6-6|-|many
TGTGCCAGCAGTTACGACAGGAGGGGTGAAGCTTTCTTT
CASSYDRRGEAFF
>13|TRBJ1-1|TRBV19|-|many
TGTGCCAGTAGCTTCTACATGAACACTGAAGCTTTCTTT
CASSFYMNTEAFF
>16|TRBJ2-2|TRBV12-3/TRBV12-4|-|many
TGTGCCAGCAGTTTCGGGAAGCGGTCGAACACCGGGGAGCTGTTTTTT
CASSFGKRSNTGELFF
>15|TRBJ2-7|TRBV19|TRBD1|many
TGTGCCAGTAGTCCAGGGACAGGGCAAGACTACGAGCAGTACTTC
CASSPGTGQDYEQYF
>14|TRBJ2-7|TRBV7-2|-|many
TGTGCCAGCAGCTACAGGGAAGGGCCCTACGAGCAGTACTTC
CASSYREGPYEQYF
>14|TRBJ1-2|TRBV6-1|TRBD1|few
TGTGCCAGCAAGGTCGGACAGGGGTACTATGGCTACACCTTC
CASKVGQGYYGYTF
>15|TRBJ1-2|TRBV6-5|-|-
TGTGCCAGCAGTTCGATCACACAGGCTAACTATGGCTACACCTTC
CASSSITQANYGYTF
>15|TRBJ1-3|TRBV27|TRBD1|-
TGTGCCAGCAATGGACAGGGGGCGAGGGGAAACACCATATATTTT
CASNGQGARGNTIYF
>14|TRBJ2-2|TRBV7-2|TRBD1|many
TGTGCCAGCAGACGACAGGGGAACACCGGGGAGCTGTTTTTT
CASRRQGNTGELFF
>15|TRBJ2-7|TRBV7-8|-|many
TGTGCCAGCACTCAATTGACGGGCGGGTCTTACGAGCAGTACTTC
CASTQLTGGSYEQYF
>14|TRBJ1-1|TRBV6-1|TRBD1|many
TGTGCCAGCAGTGAACGTAGGACAGGCCTTGAAGCTTTCTTT
CASSERRTGLEAFF
>18|TRBJ2-5|TRBV11-2|TRBD2|many
TGTGCCAGCAGCTTAGTCCTAGCGGGAGGGCCAGATCGAGAGACCCAGTACTTC
CASSLVLAGGPDRETQYF
>12|TRBJ2-7|TRBV20-1|-|-
TGCAGTGTTCAGCAGGGGGGCTACGAGCAGTACTTC
CSVQQGGYEQYF
>13|TRBJ2-3|TRBV10-3|-|few
TGTGCCATCAGTGATAGGGCCCTTGATACGCAGTATTTT
CAISDRALDTQYF
>16|TRBJ2-7|TRBV7-8|TRBD2|few
TGTGCCAGCAGCTTTCCGGGACTAGCGCTACCCTACGAGCAGTACTTC
CASSFPGLALPYEQYF
>17|TRBJ2-2|TRBV24-1|-|few
TGTGCCACCAGTGGAGCGGCAGGGACAACGAACACCGGGGAGCTGTTTTTT
CATSGAAGTTNTGELFF
>12|TRBJ2-5|TRBV6-1|-|-
TGTGCCAGCAGCCACCTTGGGGAGACCCAGTACTTC
CASSHLGETQYF
>15|TRBJ2-7|TRBV18|-|-
TGTGCCAGCTCACCACAGGACGGGAGCTCCTACGAGCAGTACTTC
CASSPQDGSSYEQYF
>15|TRBJ1-3|TRBV10-3|-|-
TGTGCCATCAGTGAGTGGCAACCCTCTGGAAACACCATATATTTT
CAISEWQPSGNTIYF
>16|TRBJ1-1|TRBV18|-|few
TGTGCCAGCTCACTTGTTACCGGGACACCCGTCACTGAAGCTTTCTTT
CASSLVTGTPVTEAFF
>16|TRBJ1-1|TRBV19|TRBD1|many
TGTGCCAGTAGTCCGTCGGACAGGGGGCTGAGCACTGAAGCTTTCTTT
CASSPSDRGLSTEAFF
>16|TRBJ2-7|TRBV9|-|-
TGTGCCAGCAGCCCAAGGCGACAGGTTTCCACCTACGAGCAGTACTTC
CASSPRRQVSTYEQYF
>14|TRBJ2-5|TRBV7-2|TRBD2|-
TGTGCCAGCAGCCGAGGGAGGGCGTTGGAGACCCAGTACTTC
CASSRGRALETQYF
>14|TRBJ1-1|TRBV5-1|-|many
TGCGCCAGCAGCTTGGGAGCCATGAACACTGAAGCTTTCTTT
CASSLGAMNTEAFF